This entry lists 5 T cell receptor beta chains sequenced from one sample in a study of CXCR3-negative and CXCR3-positive naive CD8 T cells (dated 2019 in TCRdb). Sequenced on a NextSeq 550. The Human TCR Profiling Kit (MiLaboratory) was used to make UMI-labeled 5' RACE TRB cDNA libraries. After reprocessing by TCRdb, each CDR3 protein sequence is one entry, and no DNA is given. For this sample, the table gives 100,000 to 150,000 distinct CDR3 sequences. Approximately 0.29% of the sample goes to the ten largest clones. Sequenced: naive CXCR3- CD8+ T cells from blood. The meaning of the sample's cell subset or site label: CD45RO-CCR7+CD27+CD95- naive CD8+ T cells lacking CXCR3 (TNR3-). These receptors were taken from a human donor in good health. Some clones in this sample may be carry-over from other donors' samples.

The CDR3 loop reads CSVEAWTEDNEQFF. The chain carries TRBV29-1 and TRBJ2-1; absent DNA, TCRdb's TRBD1 call cannot be checked. This CDR3 is 14 amino acids long. Germline V lookup: CDR1 SQVTM, CDR2 ANQGSEA.

This chain connects TRBV15 to TRBJ2-4. Germline CDR1 reads LNHNV; CDR2 reads YYDKDF (reference sequence). The CDR3 contains 16 residues. CDR3 region: CATSRVSRNGKNIQYF.

The chain couples TRBV7-3 to TRBJ2-1; the D gene TCRdb calls, TRBD1, cannot be checked with no DNA. The length of the CDR3 is 18 residues. The germline V gene has CDR1 SGHTA and CDR2 FQGTGA. CDR3 in amino acids: CASSRPIQGGGSYNEQFF.

V gene TRBV29-1 combines with J gene TRBJ2-5. The CDR3 extends over 13 amino acids. Germline CDR1 and CDR2: SQVTM and ANQGSEA. This chain's CDR3 is CSVDRSLQETQYF.

The V call is TRBV29-1, the J call TRBJ2-3; TCRdb gives TRBD1 as the D gene, but with no DNA this cannot be confirmed. Germline V CDR1 and CDR2: SQVTM, ANQGSEA. The CDR3 consists of 12 residues. CDR3 sequence reads: CSVTSPEDTQYF.